This paragraph reports one T cell receptor (beta chain). One end of the junction fails to match germline, which may point to a read error. This record comes from a study of cytomegalovirus exposure and HLA in healthy donors. PCR amplification relied on 60 Vbeta primers (plus 13 Jbeta primers). Clones were read by immunoSEQ multiplex PCR, and TCRdb kept only the in-frame ones, dropping some. Among roughly 180,000 clones listed, about 82% were seen once. There are 18 residues in the CDR3. CDR1 is MNHNS, CDR2 SASEGT, per germline. The material sequenced was PBMCs. The rearrangement links TRBV6-1 to TRBJ1-2, with 8 nucleotides matching TRBD1. This TCR came from a male donor in good health and CMV-seronegative. This CDR3 reads CASSGGTGHTSPDYGYPF. The CDR3 DNA is TGTGCCAGCAGTGGGGGGACAGGCCATACCTCACCTGACTATGGCTACCCCTTC.